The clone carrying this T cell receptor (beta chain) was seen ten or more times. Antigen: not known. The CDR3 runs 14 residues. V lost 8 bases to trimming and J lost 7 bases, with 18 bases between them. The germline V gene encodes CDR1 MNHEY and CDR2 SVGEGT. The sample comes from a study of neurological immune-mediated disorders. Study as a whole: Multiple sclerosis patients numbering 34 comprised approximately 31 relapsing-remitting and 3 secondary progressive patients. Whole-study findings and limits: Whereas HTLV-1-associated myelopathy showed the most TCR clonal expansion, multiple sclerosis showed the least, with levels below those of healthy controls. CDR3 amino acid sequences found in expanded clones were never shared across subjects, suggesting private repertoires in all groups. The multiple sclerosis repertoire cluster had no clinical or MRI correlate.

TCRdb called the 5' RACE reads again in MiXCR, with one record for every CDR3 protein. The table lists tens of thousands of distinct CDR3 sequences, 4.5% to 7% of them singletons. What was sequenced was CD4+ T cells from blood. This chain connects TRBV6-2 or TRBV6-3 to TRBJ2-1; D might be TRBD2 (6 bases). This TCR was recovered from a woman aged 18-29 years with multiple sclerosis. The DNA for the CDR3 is TGTGCCAGCCGACTGCTGGCGGGGCGGAATGAGCAGTTCTTC. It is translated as CASRLLAGRNEQFF.